One and the same sample provided the 9 T cell receptor beta chains below, sequenced in a study of blood T cell repertoires in COVID-19. TCRdb's copy holds only in-frame clones and misses some; the assay was immunoSEQ multiplex PCR. The sample has more than 200,000 clones, just over 85% seen once. Sequenced sample: peripheral blood. These TCRs come from a man aged 50-59 years with COVID-19, enrolled during active disease.

The rearrangement uses TRBV2 and TRBJ2-3; 9 bases agree with TRBD2. From germline, CDR1 is SNHLY and CDR2 FYNNEI. CDR3 size: 15 residues. Losses at the gene ends were 4 bases for V and 6 bases for J; bases not matched to a gene: 8. The CDR3 loop is CASSASAGGGDTQYF. The CDR3 nucleotides are TGTGCCAGCAGTGCCTCAGCGGGGGGCGGGGATACGCAGTATTTT.

The chain carries TRBV19 and TRBJ2-4; possible D gene TRBD2, 7 bases. This CDR3 has 13 residues. Germline lookup yields CDR1 LNHDA and CDR2 SQIVND (reference sequence). Trimming shortened V by 6 bases and J by 9 bases, and 15 bases separated the two germline ends. CDR3 sequence: CASRGSGGSIQYF. The DNA for the CDR3 is TGTGCCAGTAGAGGTTCGGGGGGCAGCATTCAGTACTTC.

As to this clone: Within the sample, other DNA sequences also encode this same CDR3. The chain links TRBV18 to TRBJ2-7; unclear D gene. Trimming cost V 0 bases and J 1 base, with 4 bases left between them. Germline CDR1 is KGHSH and CDR2 is LQKENI. This CDR3 has 13 amino acids. The CDR3 DNA follows: TGTGCCAGCTCACCACCTAGTTCCTACGAGCAGTACTTC. It codes for CASSPPSSYEQYF.

This clone has more than one count but fewer than ten. This sequence joins TRBV7-9 and TRBJ2-1; 10 nucleotides match TRBD2. The V segment lost 4 bases and the J segment 0 bases; nucleotides outside the gene matches: 6. This CDR3 spans 17 amino acids. CDR1 SEHNR and CDR2 FQNEAQ come from the germline V gene (reference sequence). The CDR3 bases are TGTGCCAGCAGCTCTCTAGCGGGGGCGAGCTCCTACAATGAGCAGTTCTTC. This codes for CASSSLAGASSYNEQFF.

This clone turned up a few times. The chain couples TRBV13 to TRBJ2-3; 10 bases map to TRBD2. J lost 3 bases, V lost 2 bases, and 8 bases had no gene match. CDR3 length: 17 residues. Per the germline V gene, CDR1 is PRHDT and CDR2 is FYEKMQ (reference sequence). Written as DNA, the CDR3 is TGTGCCAGCAGCTTAAGTAGCCTAGCGGGAGTAACAGATACGCAGTATTTT. Amino acid sequence: CASSLSSLAGVTDTQYF.

The chain is built from TRBV10-3 and TRBJ2-5, with D hard to call. Deletions cut 0 bases from V and 3 bases from J, with 11 bases between. The V gene's germline CDR1 is ENHRY and CDR2 SYGVKD. The length of the CDR3 is 15 residues. The CDR3 bases are TGTGCCATCAGTGAGTCCAAGACTGCTGAAGAGACCCAGTACTTC. This codes for CAISESKTAEETQYF.

V and J are TRBV15 and TRBJ1-2, with 9 bases that match TRBD1. The V segment lost 1 base and the J segment 6 bases; nucleotides outside the gene matches: 21. Germline V gene data show CDR1 as LNHNV and CDR2 as YYDKDF (reference sequence). The CDR3 spans 20 residues. The chain's CDR3 is CATSRGGTQRGTGISDGYTF. The CDR3 DNA follows: TGTGCCACCAGCAGAGGGGGGACCCAGAGAGGGACAGGGATATCGGATGGCTACACCTTC.

CDR3 sequence: CASSVDYGAFF. The CDR3 DNA reads TGTGCCAGCAGTGTAGACTACGGAGCTTTCTTT. The chain recombines TRBV2 with TRBJ1-1; D call uncertain. The CDR3 consists of 11 residues. Trimming stripped 4 bases from V and 10 bases from J, with 10 bases between. Germline values: CDR1 SNHLY, CDR2 FYNNEI. Complete variable domain (other parts from reference TRBV2 and TRBJ1-1): EPEVTQTPSHQVTQMGQEVILRCVPISNHLYFYWYRQILGQKVEFLVSFYNNEISEKSEIFDDQFSVERPDGSNFTLKIRSTKLEDSAMYFCASSVDYGAFFGQGTRLTVV.

The chain combines TRBV19 with TRBJ2-5, with D tentatively TRBD2 (6 bases). The CDR3 is made up of 14 amino acids. V lost 4 bases to trimming and J lost 1 base, with 10 bases between them. The germline V gene encodes CDR1 LNHDA and CDR2 SQIVND (reference sequence). Here the CDR3 DNA reads TGTGCCAGTAGTACCCGGGACTTCCAAGAGACCCAGTACTTC. Protein sequence: CASSTRDFQETQYF.